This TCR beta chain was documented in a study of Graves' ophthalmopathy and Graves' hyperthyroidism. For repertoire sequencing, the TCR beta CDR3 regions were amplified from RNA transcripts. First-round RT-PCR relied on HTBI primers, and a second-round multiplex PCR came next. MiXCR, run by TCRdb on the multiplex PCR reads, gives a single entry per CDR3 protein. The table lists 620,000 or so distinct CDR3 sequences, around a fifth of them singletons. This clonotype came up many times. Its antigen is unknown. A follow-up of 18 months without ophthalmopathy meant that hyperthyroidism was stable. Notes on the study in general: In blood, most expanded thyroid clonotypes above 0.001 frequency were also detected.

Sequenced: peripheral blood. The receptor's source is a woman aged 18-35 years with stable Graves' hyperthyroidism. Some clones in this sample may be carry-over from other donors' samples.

The CDR3 DNA follows: TGTGCCAGCAGTTTAAACCGGTTTGGCGACGAGCAGTACTTC. Translating it yields CASSLNRFGDEQYF. The chain carries TRBV28 and TRBJ2-7; D remains unclear. Germline loops: CDR1 MDHEN, CDR2 SYDVKM. Trimming took off 2 bases at V and 5 bases at J, with 13 bases between the two ends. The CDR3 runs to 14 residues.